Sequencing of this T cell receptor (beta chain) was carried out in a study of shared clonotypes between healthy human individuals. Study-wide results and caveats: Sampling covered blood only; tissue repertoires likely differ.

After removal of 5 bases from V and 6 bases from J, the junction contained 10 bases not matched to a gene. The CDR3 length is 14 residues. CDR1 is SGHAT, CDR2 FQNNGV, per germline. The study enrolled healthy HIV-negative adults without recent acute infections or vaccinations as donors. There were only Caucasian adults among the donors, and all lived in Nashville, Tennessee. Data came from immunoSEQ multiplex PCR; TCRdb stores just in-frame clones and leaves some out. The data show some 680,000 clones, with 73% seen just once and roughly 1.9% held by the top ten. As to this clone: What it binds is not known.

The sample consisted of memory CD4+ T cells sorted from blood. Specified subset: CD45RA-negative fraction. The origin of this receptor is a young woman in good health. The chain couples TRBV11-2 to TRBJ2-7; 7 nucleotides match TRBD1. In DNA form, the CDR3 reads TGTGCCAGCAGCCTAAACGACAGGGTGGGCGAGCAGTACTTC. This encodes CASSLNDRVGEQYF.